Presented here are 27 T cell receptor beta chains from one specimen sequenced in a study of identical twins. MiXCR, applied by TCRdb to the 5' RACE reads, yields one record per CDR3 protein. The table shows around 530,000 distinct CDR3 sequences, with nearly 15% occurring only once. The same sample was also used in a study of yellow fever vaccine responses in identical twins.

The specimen sequenced was CD4+ T cells sorted from blood. The source of these receptors is a woman between 18 and 29 years old in good health.

This clonotype was observed a few times. DNA for the CDR3: TGTGCCACCAGCAGAGGGGGGGAGACCTACGAGCAGTACGTC. Its translation: CATSRGGETYEQYV. The chain uses TRBV15 and TRBJ2-7; D is possibly TRBD2 (6 bases). Germline-derived CDR1 and CDR2 are LNHNV and YYDKDF (reference sequence). This CDR3 region has 14 residues. V lost 1 base to trimming and J lost 2 bases, with 9 bases between them.

This clonotype was observed a handful of times. The chain recombines TRBV5-1 with TRBJ2-1; D not certain. The CDR3 covers 15 residues. V lost 0 bases to trimming and J lost 1 base, with 8 bases between them. Per germline, CDR1 SGHRS and CDR2 YFSETQ. The CDR3 loop is CASSLVLVSYNEQFF. CDR3 DNA: TGCGCCAGCAGCTTGGTCCTAGTTTCCTACAATGAGCAGTTCTTC.

This chain connects TRBV7-9 to TRBJ2-3; perhaps TRBD1 as D (5 bases). With 7 bases removed from V and 6 bases from J, the gap between germline ends came to 14 bases. This CDR3 has 13 amino acids. Germline V gene data show CDR1 as SEHNR and CDR2 as FQNEAQ (reference sequence). The DNA for the CDR3 is TGTGCCAGCAACAAGGGGCCGGTTGATACGCAGTATTTT. Its translation: CASNKGPVDTQYF.

The chain recombines TRBV18 with TRBJ2-2; D is undetermined. With 3 bases removed from V and 0 bases from J, the gap between germline ends came to 11 bases. Germline assignment: CDR1 KGHSH and CDR2 LQKENI. The CDR3 has 16 residues. The DNA of the CDR3 is TGTGCCAGCTCACCCAACTCTTGGACGAACACCGGGGAGCTGTTTTTT. Its translation: CASSPNSWTNTGELFF.

This clonotype showed up just a few times. This chain links TRBV7-8 with TRBJ2-1, with D possibly TRBD2 on 6 matching bases. CDR1 is SGHVS, CDR2 FQNEAQ, per germline. V lost 0 bases and J lost 6, with 15 bases in between. The CDR3 extends over 16 amino acids. In nucleotides, the CDR3 is TGTGCCAGCAGCTTAGCAGGGACTCTACGGCCCAATGAGCAGTTCTTC. Its translation is CASSLAGTLRPNEQFF.

This clonotype was observed at least ten times. The chain uses TRBV9 and TRBJ2-2, with 10 bases matching TRBD2. Trimming removed 0 bases from V and 0 bases from J; junction bases left unmatched: 8. CDR3 size: 19 residues. The germline CDR1 and CDR2 sequences are SGDLS and YYNGEE. The CDR3 protein is CASSVEPSGGPSNTGELFF. The CDR3 DNA follows: TGTGCCAGCAGCGTAGAGCCTAGCGGGGGCCCTTCGAACACCGGGGAGCTGTTTTTT. Combining the CDR3 with reference TRBV9 and TRBJ2-2 gives the whole variable domain DSGVTQTPKHLITATGQRVTLRCSPRSGDLSVYWYQQSLDQGLQFLIQYYNGEERAKGNILERFSAQQFPDLHSELNLSSLELGDSALYFCASSVEPSGGPSNTGELFFGEGSRLTVL.

This clonotype has a handful of counts. In DNA, the CDR3 is TGCAGTGCTAGAGGGACAGTCCAAGAGACCCAGTACTTC. Translation gives CSARGTVQETQYF. V and J are TRBV20-1 and TRBJ2-5; D is possibly TRBD1 (6 bases). V lost 1 base to trimming and J lost 1 base, with 7 bases between them. This CDR3 region has 13 residues. CDR1 is DFQATT, CDR2 SNEGSKA, per germline (reference sequence).

In this sample, this clonotype turned up a few times. The V and J genes are TRBV18 and TRBJ2-7; tentative D call: TRBD2 (6 bases). CDR1 and CDR2 from the germline V gene are KGHSH and LQKENI. The CDR3 covers 15 residues. V lost 2 bases to trimming and J lost 2 bases, with 13 bases between them. CDR3 bases: TGTGCCAGCTCACCAACTCGCGGGGCCCCCTACGAGCAGTACGTC. Translating it yields CASSPTRGAPYEQYV.

This clonotype was counted between two and nine times. The chain uses TRBV4-1 and TRBJ2-5; D is possibly TRBD1 (5 bases). CDR3 length: 15 residues. V was trimmed by 6 bases and J by 5 bases, leaving 19 bases between them. Germline V gene sequence: CDR1 MGHRA, CDR2 YSYEKL. CDR3 DNA sequence: TGCGCCAGCAGGACAGTGGGGAAGTTGGGGGAGACCCAGTACTTC. Its translation is CASRTVGKLGETQYF.

The rearrangement uses TRBV5-1 and TRBJ1-4; D not certain. This CDR3 contains 15 residues. The V and J ends lost 2 bases and 2 bases respectively, with 10 bases between them. Germline lookup yields CDR1 SGHRS and CDR2 YFSETQ. The CDR3 loop is CASSFTRLTNEKLFF. Here the CDR3 DNA reads TGCGCCAGCAGCTTCACGCGTTTGACTAATGAAAAACTGTTTTTT.

This clonotype was seen many times. The chain has TRBV29-1 and TRBJ2-2; a possible D gene is TRBD1 (5 bases). CDR1 is SQVTM, CDR2 ANQGSEA, per germline. Trimming shortened V by 7 bases and J by 2 bases, and 11 bases separated the two germline ends. The CDR3 runs 13 residues. In DNA, the CDR3 is TGCAGCGCCGACAGTACAAACACCGGGGAGCTGTTTTTT. Translated, it gives CSADSTNTGELFF.

This clonotype was picked up a small number of times. The chain is built from TRBV20-1 and TRBJ2-1, with TRBD2 matching over 10 bases. J lost 4 bases, V lost 3 bases, and 6 bases had no gene match. This CDR3 comprises 15 residues. CDR1 and CDR2 (germline): DFQATT, SNEGSKA (reference sequence). CDR3 amino acids: CSASWGLAYYNEQFF. DNA for the CDR3: TGCAGTGCTAGTTGGGGACTAGCGTATTACAATGAGCAGTTCTTC.

This rearrangement joins TRBV5-1 to TRBJ2-3; the match to TRBD2 covers 9 bases. CDR3 length: 14 amino acids. Germline values: CDR1 SGHRS, CDR2 YFSETQ. V lost 6 bases and J lost 3; bases outside the gene matches: 5. The CDR3 DNA follows: TGCGCCAGCAACAAAGCGGGAGGAACAGATACGCAGTATTTT. Translation: CASNKAGGTDTQYF.

The chain recombines TRBV7-8 with TRBJ2-2; a weak D match, TRBD2 (5 bases). Germline CDR1 is SGHVS and CDR2 is FQNEAQ. Trimming pared 6 bases from V and 6 bases from J, leaving 14 bases between. This CDR3 comprises 14 residues. The CDR3 sequence: CASSSEGASGELFF. Written as DNA, the CDR3 is TGTGCCAGCAGTTCAGAGGGCGCGTCCGGGGAGCTGTTTTTT. Filled out from reference TRBV7-8 and TRBJ2-2, the complete variable domain reads GAGVSQSPRYKVAKRGQDVALRCDPISGHVSLFWYQQALGQGPEFLTYFQNEAQLDKSGLPSDRFFAERPEGSVSTLKIQRTQQEDSAVYLCASSSEGASGELFFGEGSRLTVL.

This clonotype was counted many times. This sequence joins TRBV6-5 and TRBJ1-1, with D uncertain. CDR3 length equals 10 residues. Deletions cut 6 bases from V and 6 bases from J, with 5 bases between. Germline CDR1 MNHEY, CDR2 SVGAGI. CDR3 DNA: TGTGCCAGCAGGGGCGCTGAAGCTTTCTTT. Encoded protein: CASRGAEAFF.

This clonotype has a count of ten or more. The gene calls are TRBV5-1 and TRBJ1-1; TRBD1 matches 7 bases. Germline CDR1 and CDR2: SGHRS and YFSETQ. J was trimmed by 5 bases and V by 4 bases; bases with no gene match: 5. This CDR3 is built from 13 residues. Here the CDR3 DNA reads TGCGCCAGCAGCCAAGAACAGGGGACTGAAGCTTTCTTT. Translation gives CASSQEQGTEAFF.

This clonotype has a handful of counts. This chain links TRBV24-1 with TRBJ2-7, with unresolved D. Germline CDR1 reads KGHDR; CDR2 reads SFDVKD. V lost 5 bases and J 4 bases, leaving 20 bases between the germline ends. The CDR3 runs 16 residues. The CDR3 protein is CATSGATGSSRYEQYF. The CDR3 bases are TGTGCCACCAGTGGGGCAACCGGGTCTTCGCGATACGAGCAGTACTTC.

The table lists this clonotype with a few counts. The CDR3 is CSAPGPSDTQYF. CDR3 coding DNA: TGCAGTGCCCCGGGACCGTCAGATACGCAGTATTTT. The chain employs TRBV20-1 and TRBJ2-3; either TRBD1 or TRBD2 may fit D (5 bases each). V was trimmed by 6 bases and J by 4 bases, leaving 11 bases between them. In germline, CDR1 is DFQATT, CDR2 SNEGSKA (reference sequence). The CDR3 runs to 12 residues.

This clonotype appeared many times. The chain uses TRBV12-3 or TRBV12-4 and TRBJ1-2, with D perhaps matching TRBD1 (6 bases). Trimming shortened V by 4 bases and J by 3 bases, and 21 bases separated the two germline ends. The CDR3 is 17 residues long. The CDR3 spells CASSSRGGEWLDYGYTF. Written as DNA, the CDR3 is TGTGCCAGCAGTTCTAGGGGGGGCGAATGGTTGGACTATGGCTACACCTTC.

This chain connects TRBV5-1 to TRBJ2-3; D gene uncertain. The germline CDR1 and CDR2 sequences are SGHRS and YFSETQ. Trimming removed 1 base from V and 3 bases from J, with 12 bases in between. This CDR3 region has 15 residues. The CDR3 spells CASSLTGRLTDTQYF. CDR3 sequence (DNA): TGCGCCAGCAGCTTGACCGGCCGGCTAACAGATACGCAGTATTTT.

This chain uses TRBV12-3 or TRBV12-4 with TRBJ2-6; TRBD2 is a possible D gene (6 bases). Deletions cut 3 bases from V and 0 bases from J, with 9 bases between. This CDR3 contains 16 residues. The CDR3 region has the DNA TGTGCCAGCAGTTTTTGGCGGGGCTCTGGGGCCAACGTCCTGACTTTC. As protein: CASSFWRGSGANVLTF.

This clonotype came up once. The CDR3 reads CAMSPGVLDYGYTF. CDR3 nucleotide sequence: TGTGCCATGAGCCCCGGGGTCCTCGACTATGGCTACACCTTC. V is TRBV5-3 and J is TRBJ1-2; D is unresolved. TRBV5-3 is known as an ORF, though its function is uncertain. The V end was cut by 9 bases, the J end by 3 bases, with 18 bases between. This CDR3 is built from 14 residues.

This clonotype was counted only a few times. The CDR3 nucleotides read TGTGCCAGCAGCCAAGGTCCGAACGGGGAGCTGTTTTTT. Translating gives CASSQGPNGELFF. This chain links TRBV3-1 with TRBJ2-2; no definite D call. Between the trimmed V and J ends, which lost 1 base and 7 bases, there was a span of 7 bases. The V gene's germline CDR1 is LGHDT and CDR2 YNNKEL (reference sequence). The CDR3 is made up of 13 amino acids.

The chain joins TRBV3-1 to TRBJ2-1, with 12 bases aligning to TRBD2. The CDR3 has 15 amino acids. Germline CDR1 is LGHDT and CDR2 is YNNKEL (reference sequence). With V trimmed by 4 bases and J by 8 bases, 6 bases remained unmatched. The CDR3 DNA reads TGTGCCAGCAGCCCACTAGCGGGAGGTTCCTATGAGCAGTTCTTC. This gives the protein CASSPLAGGSYEQFF.

This clonotype occurred many times. This chain links TRBV29-1 with TRBJ2-2; no clear D gene. CDR1 is SQVTM, CDR2 ANQGSEA, per germline. The CDR3 loop spans 13 amino acids. V was clipped by 3 bases and J by 5 bases, with 10 bases between them. The CDR3 coding sequence is TGCAGCGTTGATTACCGTCGTACCGGGGAGCTGTTTTTT. It is translated as CSVDYRRTGELFF.

In its sample, this clonotype was seen a few times. The chain uses TRBV11-2 and TRBJ2-2, with 10 bases fitting TRBD2. V was pared by 0 bases and J by 4 bases, with 5 bases of the junction left unmatched. CDR3 length: 17 amino acids. Germline V lookup: CDR1 SGHAT, CDR2 FQNNGV. The CDR3 sequence: CASSLDSLAGVTGELFF. For the CDR3, the DNA is TGTGCCAGCAGCTTAGACTCTCTAGCGGGAGTCACCGGGGAGCTGTTTTTT.

V gene TRBV10-3 combines with J gene TRBJ2-5, with 12 bases matching TRBD2. The CDR3 runs to 16 residues. V was pared by 4 bases and J by 1 base, with 4 bases of the junction left unmatched. CDR1 is ENHRY and CDR2 is SYGVKD in the germline V gene. The CDR3 region has the DNA TGTGCCATCAGTGGGACTAGCGGGGCCGTCCAAGAGACCCAGTACTTC. It encodes CAISGTSGAVQETQYF.